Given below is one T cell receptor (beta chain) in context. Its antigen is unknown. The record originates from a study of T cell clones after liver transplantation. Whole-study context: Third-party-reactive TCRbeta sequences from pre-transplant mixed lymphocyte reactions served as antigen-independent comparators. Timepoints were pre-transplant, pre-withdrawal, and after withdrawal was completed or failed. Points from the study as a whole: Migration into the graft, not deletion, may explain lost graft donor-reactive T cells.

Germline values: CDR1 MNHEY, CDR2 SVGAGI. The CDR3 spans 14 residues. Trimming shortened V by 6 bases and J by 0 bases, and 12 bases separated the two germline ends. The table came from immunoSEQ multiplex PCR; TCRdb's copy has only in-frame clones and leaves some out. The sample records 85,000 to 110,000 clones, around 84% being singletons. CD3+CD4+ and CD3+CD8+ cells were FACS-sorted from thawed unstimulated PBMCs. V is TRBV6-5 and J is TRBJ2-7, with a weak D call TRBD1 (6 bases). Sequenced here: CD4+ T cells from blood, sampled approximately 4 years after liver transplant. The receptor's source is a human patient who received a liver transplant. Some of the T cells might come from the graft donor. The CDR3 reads CASRVGQFSYEQYF. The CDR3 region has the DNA TGTGCCAGCAGGGTTGGACAGTTCTCCTACGAGCAGTACTTC.